This T cell receptor beta chain was sequenced during a study of CD8 T cells in ankylosing spondylitis. Points from the study as a whole: What appeared characteristic of ankylosing spondylitis blood was a TCR beta motif of about eight highly homologous variants. In reactive arthritis synovial fluid and blood, some motif variants had been reported before. Disease-linked clones bore a CD8+ phenotype, appearing relatively rarely in peripheral blood.

TCRdb recomputed calls from the 5' RACE reads with MiXCR, one row per CDR3 protein. The data show more than 600,000 distinct CDR3 sequences, around 19% seen once. About this clonotype: Its antigen is as yet unknown.

The CDR3 has 17 amino acids. With V trimmed by 1 base and J by 10 bases, 13 bases remained unmatched. CDR1 is KGHSH, CDR2 LQKENI, per germline. This receptor was obtained from a male donor with ankylosing spondylitis. The chain is built from TRBV18 and TRBJ2-1; the match to TRBD2 covers 10 bases. The source material was blood, either unsorted or a sorted T cell fraction (not recorded which). CDR3 nucleotides: TGTGCCAGCTCACCACGTCACCTAGCGGGGGCCCCGGGAGAGCAGTTCTTC. Its translation is CASSPRHLAGAPGEQFF.